A selection of T cell receptor beta chains follows, all from one sample in a study of blood T cell repertoires in COVID-19. Here immunoSEQ multiplex PCR was the method, and the copy in TCRdb shows in-frame clones only, minus some. The sample has about 240,000 clones, about nine tenths seen once. Sequencing was performed on PBMCs or T cells enriched from blood (not recorded which). Receptors originate from a woman aged 25 to 39 with acute COVID-19. Both conserved end residues are part of each CDR3. Fields, in order: J gene, clone size, D gene, V gene, CDR3 DNA, CDR3 protein. A D gene is named only where the DNA matches it firmly. Size is omitted from some rows. Given values are once, few, many or a class for expanded clones.

TRBJ2-7 . . TRBV2 TGTGCCAGCAGTGGGGCTATCTTCTACGAGCAGTACTTC CASSGAIFYEQYF
TRBJ1-6 . TRBD1 TRBV5-4 TGTGCCAGCAGCTGGGAACAGGGGCACTATAATTCACCCCTCCACTTT CASSWEQGHYNSPLHF
TRBJ1-6 few . TRBV20-1 TGCAGTGCTAGTAGGCAGGGCAGTTCGGCCCTCCACTTT CSASRQGSSALHF
TRBJ1-1 . . TRBV7-9 TGTGCCAGCAGCCGCGGGGGCACTGAAGCTTTCTTT CASSRGGTEAFF
TRBJ2-1 . TRBD1 TRBV5-6 TGTGCCAGCAGACTTGCGACAGGGGCGTACAATGAGCAGTTCTTC CASRLATGAYNEQFF
TRBJ2-2 . . TRBV10-1 TGCGCCAGCAGATCTCGGGAGACCGGGGAGCTGTTTTTT CASRSRETGELFF
TRBJ1-5 . TRBD1 TRBV6-5 TGTGCCAGCAGCCGAACAGGGGTTCAGCCCCAGCATTTT CASSRTGVQPQHF
TRBJ1-2 . TRBD1 TRBV27 TGTGCCAGCAGTTACAGGGGGCGGAGTGGCTACACCTTC CASSYRGRSGYTF
TRBJ2-3 once TRBD2 TRBV20-1 TGCAGTTCTAGTCCGGGACTAGCGAGGGATACGCAGTATTTT CSSSPGLARDTQYF
TRBJ2-4 . . TRBV4-2 TGTGCCAGCAGCCAAAGGACGCGGGGTGACTTGAGCATTCAGTACTTC CASSQRTRGDLSIQYF
TRBJ2-3 . TRBD2 TRBV4-1 TGCGCCAGCAGCCAAAGGACACTAGCGGGGGGTTGGGATACGCAGTATTTT CASSQRTLAGGWDTQYF
TRBJ2-1 . TRBD1 TRBV7-9 TGTGCCAGCAGCTTAACTCAGGGGGCTTTGAATGAGCAGTTCTTC CASSLTQGALNEQFF
TRBJ2-7 . . TRBV5-1 TGCGCCAGCAGCTTGGCACCGGGAGTTATCGAGCAGTACTTC CASSLAPGVIEQYF
TRBJ1-2 . . TRBV5-1 TGCGCCAGCAGCTTGACAGATACTAACTATGGCTACACCTTC CASSLTDTNYGYTF
TRBJ1-5 . TRBD1 TRBV5-6 TGTGCCAGCAGCTTGTTGGGACAGTATAGCAATCAGCCCCAGCATTTT CASSLLGQYSNQPQHF
TRBJ1-3 . . TRBV7-9 TGTGCCAGCAGCCCGGAGAGGGATAGGTCTGGAAACACCATATATTTT CASSPERDRSGNTIYF
TRBJ1-3 few TRBD1 TRBV15 TGTGCCACCAGCGCCTTCAGGGGGCGGAATAGCCCTCGCTCTGGAAACACCATATATTTT CATSAFRGRNSPRSGNTIYF
TRBJ1-2 . . TRBV4-1 TGCGCCAGCAGCCAAAGCCGGCCCGGCCGGGGAGATGGCTACACCTTC CASSQSRPGRGDGYTF
TRBJ2-2 . . TRBV19 TGTGCCAGTAAAGGGGGGGCCGACAACACCGGGGAGCTGTTTTTT CASKGGADNTGELFF
TRBJ2-5 . . TRBV5-1 TGCGCCAGCAGCAGGACAGCAACGGAGACCCAGTACTTC CASSRTATETQYF
TRBJ1-1 . TRBD1 TRBV7-9 TGTGCCAGCAGCACCCGACAGGGGACTTTCACTGAAGCTTTCTTT CASSTRQGTFTEAFF
TRBJ2-3 . TRBD2 TRBV5-1 TGCGCCAGCAGCTTGGCATTACTAGCGGGGGCAGGAGATACGCAGTATTTT CASSLALLAGAGDTQYF
TRBJ1-3 . . TRBV9 TGTGCCAGCAGCCCCGGTTCTGGAAACACCATATATTTT CASSPGSGNTIYF
TRBJ2-1 . . TRBV4-1 TGCGCCAGCAGCCAAGACCGCCCGGATGAGCAGTTCTTC CASSQDRPDEQFF
TRBJ1-2 once TRBD1 TRBV3-1/TRBV3-2 TGTGCCAGCAGCCAAGACAGGGGGCGAAACTATGGCTACACCTTC CASSQDRGRNYGYTF
TRBJ2-1 few . TRBV10-3 TGTGCCATCAGTGATGATAGCGGACCTGCGGACAATGAGCAGTTCTTC CAISDDSGPADNEQFF
TRBJ2-6 . . TRBV24-1 TGTGCCACCAGTGATTTGCACCCCCCCTATTCTGGGGCCAACGTCCTGACTTTC CATSDLHPPYSGANVLTF
TRBJ2-1 . TRBD2 TRBV4-1 TGCGCCAGCAGCTCGACTAGCGGGGGGAAAAGGGGCTCCTACAATGAGCAGTTCTTC CASSSTSGGKRGSYNEQFF
TRBJ2-5 . TRBD2 TRBV3-1/TRBV3-2 TGTGCCAGCAGCCAAGGGCTAGCGGGGGGGCAAGAGACCCAGTACTTC CASSQGLAGGQETQYF
TRBJ2-3 . TRBD1 TRBV10-3 TGTGCCATCAGCTCCGGGACAGGCACAGATACGCAGTATTTT CAISSGTGTDTQYF
TRBJ2-1 . TRBD2 TRBV10-3 TGTGCCATCGGGGAGACTCCGGGGGGGGATGAGCAGTTCTTC CAIGETPGGDEQFF
TRBJ1-5 . . TRBV2 TGTGCCAGCAGTGAAGGGGCGGGAGGTAGGCAGCCCCAGCATTTT CASSEGAGGRQPQHF
TRBJ1-1 . . TRBV5-1 TGCGCCAGCAGCTCACCTCGTACGGTAGGGGGAATCCACACTGAAGCTTTCTTT CASSSPRTVGGIHTEAFF
TRBJ1-4 once . TRBV3-1/TRBV3-2 TGTGCCAGCAGCCAAGTCAGGTTTGCAACTAATGAAAAACTGTTTTTT CASSQVRFATNEKLFF
TRBJ1-1 once . TRBV6-5 TGTGCCAGCAGACGGGGGAACACTGAAGCTTTCTTT CASRRGNTEAFF
TRBJ1-1 once TRBD1 TRBV4-3 TGCGCCAGCAGCCAATCTAGACAGGGTAACTTGATGACTGAAGCTTTCTTT CASSQSRQGNLMTEAFF
TRBJ1-2 . . TRBV2 TGTGCCAGCCTAAGTAACTATGGCTACACCTTC CASLSNYGYTF
TRBJ2-3 . . TRBV15 TGTGCCACCAGCAGAGATGGCCTAGCGACGGATACGCAGTATTTT CATSRDGLATDTQYF
TRBJ2-3 . TRBD2 TRBV3-1/TRBV3-2 TGTGCCAGCAGCCAAGCCCGGACTAGCGGGGTGTCAGATACGCAGTATTTT CASSQARTSGVSDTQYF
TRBJ1-1 once . TRBV5-3 TGTGCCACCCCAGGCTCCCAGAGAGAAGCTTTCTTT CATPGSQREAFF
TRBJ2-2 . TRBD2 TRBV11-3 TGTGCCAGCAGCTTCACCGCCGGGGGGAGGGCCGGGGAGCTGTTTTTT CASSFTAGGRAGELFF
TRBJ1-2 . . TRBV6-2/TRBV6-3 TGTGCCAGCAGTTACTCCCCAGCTAACTATGGCTACACCTTC CASSYSPANYGYTF
TRBJ1-1 once . TRBV2 TGTGCCAGCAGTGTAACAGCGAACACTGAAGCTTTCTTT CASSVTANTEAFF
TRBJ1-5 . TRBD1 TRBV19 TGTGCCAGTAGTATCCCGGGACAGCCCCATCAGCCCCAGCATTTT CASSIPGQPHQPQHF
TRBJ2-3 . TRBD1 TRBV2 TGTGCCAGCAGCGAACAGGGGCACGCAGGAGATACGCAGTATTTT CASSEQGHAGDTQYF